The rows below give T cell receptor beta chains drawn from one sample of a study of T cell repertoires in cytomegalovirus infection. Their antigens are not known. From the reads, TCRdb called clonotypes with MiXCR, one entry per CDR3 protein. Found here are hundreds of thousands of distinct CDR3 sequences, under 35% of them singletons; the top ten hold around 20%. The specimen comprised cultured PBMCs, sampled from culture after CMV antigen stimulation. The receptor set was obtained from a human donor in good health (CMV status not recorded). Some clones in this sample may be carry-over from other donors' samples. CDR3s include the opening cysteine and the closing phenylalanine or tryptophan. The order of the fields is V gene, J gene, D gene, clone size, CDR3 protein, CDR3 DNA. The D gene is left open where the match is weak. Size tells how often a clone was seen (once, few, many) or the class of an expanded clone, and some rows leave it out.

v_gene: TRBV28
j_gene: TRBJ2-2
d_gene: .
abundance: few
CDR3aa: CASHPPTGELFF
CDR3nt: TGTGCCAGCCACCCCCCCACCGGGGAGCTGTTTTTT

v_gene: TRBV5-6
j_gene: TRBJ2-6
d_gene: .
abundance: .
CDR3aa: CASSSMGGPGANVLTF
CDR3nt: TGTGCCAGCAGCTCAATGGGGGGCCCTGGGGCCAACGTCCTGACTTTC

v_gene: TRBV19
j_gene: TRBJ1-5
d_gene: .
abundance: .
CDR3aa: CASSQKTGAPQHF
CDR3nt: TGTGCCAGTAGTCAGAAGACGGGGGCCCCCCAGCATTTT

v_gene: TRBV27
j_gene: TRBJ2-1
d_gene: .
abundance: .
CDR3aa: CASSLYTDTYNEQFF
CDR3nt: TGTGCCAGCAGTTTATATACGGACACCTACAATGAGCAGTTCTTC

v_gene: TRBV6-2/TRBV6-3
j_gene: TRBJ2-7
d_gene: TRBD2
abundance: few
CDR3aa: CASSYPGTSGSYEQYF
CDR3nt: TGTGCCAGCAGTTACCCCGGGACTAGCGGGAGCTACGAGCAGTACTTC

v_gene: TRBV20-1
j_gene: TRBJ1-6
d_gene: .
abundance: few
CDR3aa: CSARENRAGVYSPLHF
CDR3nt: TGCAGTGCTAGAGAGAACAGGGCCGGGGTCTATTCACCCCTCCACTTT

v_gene: TRBV29-1
j_gene: TRBJ1-2
d_gene: TRBD1
abundance: once
CDR3aa: CSVEDLYSDRENYGYIF
CDR3nt: TGCAGCGTTGAAGATCTTTACTCAGACAGGGAAAACTATGGCTACATCTTC

v_gene: TRBV6-1
j_gene: TRBJ2-7
d_gene: .
abundance: many
CDR3aa: CASGRGPYEQYF
CDR3nt: TGTGCCAGCGGGCGGGGACCCTACGAGCAGTACTTC

v_gene: TRBV11-2
j_gene: TRBJ1-6
d_gene: .
abundance: .
CDR3aa: CASSFGPEDSPLHF
CDR3nt: TGTGCCAGCAGTTTCGGGCCCGAGGATTCACCCCTCCACTTT

v_gene: TRBV7-2
j_gene: TRBJ2-3
d_gene: .
abundance: many
CDR3aa: CASSSRQSTDTQYF
CDR3nt: TGTGCCAGCAGCTCAAGACAGAGCACAGATACGCAGTATTTT

v_gene: TRBV2
j_gene: TRBJ2-1
d_gene: .
abundance: .
CDR3aa: CASSEGHPPIF
CDR3nt: TGTGCCAGCAGTGAGGGACACCCCCCAATCTTC

v_gene: TRBV25-1
j_gene: TRBJ1-5
d_gene: .
abundance: .
CDR3aa: CASSWGSGNQPQHF
CDR3nt: TGTGCCAGCAGTTGGGGCTCCGGCAATCAGCCCCAGCATTTT

v_gene: TRBV4-2
j_gene: TRBJ1-5
d_gene: .
abundance: .
CDR3aa: CASSQDGRGRGNQPQHF
CDR3nt: TGTGCCAGCAGCCAAGACGGCAGGGGAAGAGGCAATCAGCCCCAGCATTTT

v_gene: TRBV7-8
j_gene: TRBJ2-6
d_gene: .
abundance: many
CDR3aa: CASSPRRDSEGAGANVLTF
CDR3nt: TGTGCCAGCAGCCCTCGCCGGGACTCAGAAGGGGCTGGGGCCAACGTCCTGACTTTC

v_gene: TRBV24-1
j_gene: TRBJ2-1
d_gene: TRBD2
abundance: .
CDR3aa: CATWAGTSDNEQFF
CDR3nt: TGTGCCACCTGGGCCGGGACTAGTGACAATGAGCAGTTCTTC